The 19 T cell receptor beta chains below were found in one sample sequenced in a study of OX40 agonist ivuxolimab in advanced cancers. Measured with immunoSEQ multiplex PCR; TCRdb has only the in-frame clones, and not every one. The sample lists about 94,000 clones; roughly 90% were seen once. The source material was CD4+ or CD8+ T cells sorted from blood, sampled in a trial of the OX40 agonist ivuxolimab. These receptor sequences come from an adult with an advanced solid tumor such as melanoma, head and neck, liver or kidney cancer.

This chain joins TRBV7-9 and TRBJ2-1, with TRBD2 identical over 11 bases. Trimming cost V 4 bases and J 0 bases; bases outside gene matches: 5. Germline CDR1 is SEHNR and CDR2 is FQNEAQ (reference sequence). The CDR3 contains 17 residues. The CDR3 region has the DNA TGTGCCAGCAGCTCGGGACTAGCGGAAAGCTCCTACAATGAGCAGTTCTTC. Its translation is CASSSGLAESSYNEQFF.

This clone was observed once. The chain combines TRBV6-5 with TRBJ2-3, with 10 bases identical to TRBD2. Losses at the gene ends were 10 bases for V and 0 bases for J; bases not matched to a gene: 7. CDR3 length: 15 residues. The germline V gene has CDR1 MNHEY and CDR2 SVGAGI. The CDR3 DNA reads TGTGCCACCGTTTGGACTAGCGGAAGCACAGATACGCAGTATTTT. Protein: CATVWTSGSTDTQYF.

DNA for the CDR3: TGTGCTAGTGGTTCCCACTGTTATAGCAATCAGCCCCAGCATTTT. Translation gives CASGSHCYSNQPQHF. This chain links TRBV12-5 with TRBJ1-5; D gene uncertain. This CDR3 is built from 15 residues. V dropped 4 bases and J dropped 0 bases, with 10 bases sitting between them. Germline assignment: CDR1 LGHNT and CDR2 FRNRAP.

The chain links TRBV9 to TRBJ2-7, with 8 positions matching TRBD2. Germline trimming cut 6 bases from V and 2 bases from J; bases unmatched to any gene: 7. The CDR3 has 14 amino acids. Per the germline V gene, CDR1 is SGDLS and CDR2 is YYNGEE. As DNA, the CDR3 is TGTGCCAGCAACAGCGGGGGACGTACCTACGAGCAGTACTTC. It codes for CASNSGGRTYEQYF. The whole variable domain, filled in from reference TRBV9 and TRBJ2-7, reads DSGVTQTPKHLITATGQRVTLRCSPRSGDLSVYWYQQSLDQGLQFLIQYYNGEERAKGNILERFSAQQFPDLHSELNLSSLELGDSALYFCASNSGGRTYEQYFGPGTRLTVT.

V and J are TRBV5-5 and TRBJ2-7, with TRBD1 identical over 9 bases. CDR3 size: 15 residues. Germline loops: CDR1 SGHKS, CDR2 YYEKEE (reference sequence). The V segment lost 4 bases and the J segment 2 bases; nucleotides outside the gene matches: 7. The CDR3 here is CASSPRTGETYEQYF. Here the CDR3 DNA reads TGTGCCAGCAGCCCAAGGACAGGGGAAACCTACGAGCAGTACTTC.

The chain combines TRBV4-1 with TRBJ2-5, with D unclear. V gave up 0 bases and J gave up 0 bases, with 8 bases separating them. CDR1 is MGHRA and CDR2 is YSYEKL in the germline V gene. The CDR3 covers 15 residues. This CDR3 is CASSQEGWDQETQYF. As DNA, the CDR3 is TGCGCCAGCAGCCAAGAAGGCTGGGACCAAGAGACCCAGTACTTC.

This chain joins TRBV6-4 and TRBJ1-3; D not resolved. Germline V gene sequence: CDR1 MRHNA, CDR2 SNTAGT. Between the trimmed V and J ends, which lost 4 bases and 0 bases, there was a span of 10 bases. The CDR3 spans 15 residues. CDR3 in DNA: TGTGCCAGCAGTGCCCCGGGCAGCTCTGGAAACACCATATATTTT. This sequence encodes CASSAPGSSGNTIYF.

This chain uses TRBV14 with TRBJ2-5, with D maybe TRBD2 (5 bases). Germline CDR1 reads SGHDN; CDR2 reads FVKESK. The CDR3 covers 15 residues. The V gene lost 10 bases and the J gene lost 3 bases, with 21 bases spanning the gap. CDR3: CATRRLAPWKETQYF. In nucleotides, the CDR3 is TGTGCCACCCGGAGGTTAGCTCCCTGGAAAGAGACCCAGTACTTC. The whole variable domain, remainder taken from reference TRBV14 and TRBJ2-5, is EAGVTQFPSHSVIEKGQTVTLRCDPISGHDNLYWYRRVMGKEIKFLLHFVKESKQDESGMPNNRFLAERTGGTYSTLKVQPAELEDSGVYFCATRRLAPWKETQYFGPGTRLLVL.

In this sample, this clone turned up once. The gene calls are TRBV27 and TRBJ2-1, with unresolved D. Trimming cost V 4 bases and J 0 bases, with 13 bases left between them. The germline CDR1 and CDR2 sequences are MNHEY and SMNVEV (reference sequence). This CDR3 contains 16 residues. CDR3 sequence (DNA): TGTGCCAGCAGTTCGAAACCCCCTGGCTCCTACAATGAGCAGTTCTTC. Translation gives CASSSKPPGSYNEQFF.

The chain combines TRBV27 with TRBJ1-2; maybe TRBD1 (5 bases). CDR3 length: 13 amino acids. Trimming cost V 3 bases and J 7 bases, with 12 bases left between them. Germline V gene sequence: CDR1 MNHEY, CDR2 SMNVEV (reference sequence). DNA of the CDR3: TGTGCCAGCAGTTTCGGCAGGGAGGCTGGCTACACCTTC. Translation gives CASSFGREAGYTF.

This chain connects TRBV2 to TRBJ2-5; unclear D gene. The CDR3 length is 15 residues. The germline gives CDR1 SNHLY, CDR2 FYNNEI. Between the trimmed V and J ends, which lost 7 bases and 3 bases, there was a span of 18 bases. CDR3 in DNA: TGTGCCAGCACTTTTGAAGGCGTAATTGAAGAGACCCAGTACTTC. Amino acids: CASTFEGVIEETQYF.

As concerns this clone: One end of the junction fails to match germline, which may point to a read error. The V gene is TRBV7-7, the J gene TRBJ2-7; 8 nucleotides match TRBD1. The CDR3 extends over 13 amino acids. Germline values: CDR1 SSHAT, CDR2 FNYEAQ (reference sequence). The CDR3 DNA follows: TGTGCTAGCAGCCCCGGGACAGGTGACGAGCAGTACTTC. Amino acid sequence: CASSPGTGDEQYF.

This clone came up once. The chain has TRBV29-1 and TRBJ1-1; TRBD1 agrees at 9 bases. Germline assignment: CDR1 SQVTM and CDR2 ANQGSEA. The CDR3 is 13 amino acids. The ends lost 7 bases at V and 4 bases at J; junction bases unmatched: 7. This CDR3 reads CSAQGAGVTEAFF. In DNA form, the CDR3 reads TGCAGCGCACAGGGGGCGGGAGTCACTGAAGCTTTCTTT.

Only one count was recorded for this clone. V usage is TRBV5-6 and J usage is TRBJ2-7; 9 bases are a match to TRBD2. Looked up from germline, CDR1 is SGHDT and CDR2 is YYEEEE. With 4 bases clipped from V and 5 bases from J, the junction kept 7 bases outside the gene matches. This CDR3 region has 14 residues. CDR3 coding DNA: TGTGCCAGCAGCCCTTGGCGGGAGGGTCACGAGCAGTACTTC. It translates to CASSPWREGHEQYF.

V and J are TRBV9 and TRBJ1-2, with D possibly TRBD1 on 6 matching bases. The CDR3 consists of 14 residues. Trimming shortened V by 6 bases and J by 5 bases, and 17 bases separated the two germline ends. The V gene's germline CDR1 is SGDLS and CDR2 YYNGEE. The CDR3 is CASTPRGAEYGYTF. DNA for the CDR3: TGTGCCAGCACCCCCCGGGGGGCAGAGTATGGCTACACCTTC.

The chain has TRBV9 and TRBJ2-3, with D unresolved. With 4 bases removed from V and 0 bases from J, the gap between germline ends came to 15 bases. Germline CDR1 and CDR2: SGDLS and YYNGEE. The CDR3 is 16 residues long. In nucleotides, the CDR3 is TGTGCCAGCAGCCAAGACGCGAGCTCAAGCACAGATACGCAGTATTTT. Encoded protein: CASSQDASSSTDTQYF.

Here the CDR3 reads CASSLSARGNIQYF. The DNA of the CDR3 is TGTGCCAGCAGCTTAAGCGCGCGGGGGAACATTCAGTACTTC. The chain joins TRBV7-6 to TRBJ2-4, with 7 nucleotides matching TRBD2. Losses at the gene ends were 2 bases for V and 7 bases for J; bases not matched to a gene: 5. CDR1 is SGHVS and CDR2 is FNYEAQ in the germline V gene. CDR3 length equals 14 residues.

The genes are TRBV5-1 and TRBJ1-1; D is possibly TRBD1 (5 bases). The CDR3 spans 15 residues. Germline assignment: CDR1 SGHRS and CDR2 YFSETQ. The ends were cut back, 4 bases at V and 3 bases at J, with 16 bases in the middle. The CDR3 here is CASSLLTDTYTEAFF. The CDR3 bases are TGCGCCAGCAGCCTTTTGACAGATACCTACACTGAAGCTTTCTTT.

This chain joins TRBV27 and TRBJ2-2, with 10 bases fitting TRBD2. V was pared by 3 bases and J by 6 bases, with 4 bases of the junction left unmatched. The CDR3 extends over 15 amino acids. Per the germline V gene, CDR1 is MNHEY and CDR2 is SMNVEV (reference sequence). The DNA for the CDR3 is TGTGCCAGCAGTTTCAGGCTAGCGGGAGCCGGGGAGCTGTTTTTT. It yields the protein CASSFRLAGAGELFF.